This TCR beta chain was sequenced in a study of cytomegalovirus exposure and HLA in healthy donors. Study results and caveats: In a later analysis, TCR beta V- and J-gene trimming showed a link to a missense DCLRE1C variant. The majority of CMV-associated TCR beta chains were reported as apparently HLA-restricted in a later analysis.

The trim removed 0 bases at V and 8 bases at J, leaving 13 bases unmatched. Germline V gives CDR1 SGDLS, CDR2 YYNGEE. The CDR3 is 17 residues long. The PCR employed 60 Vbeta primers together with 13 Jbeta primers. This table comes from immunoSEQ multiplex PCR, and its TCRdb copy is limited to in-frame clones, with some not included. The sample has 70,000 to 95,000 clones, 70% to 80% seen once. A word on this clone: Antigen unknown.

The TCR comes from a middle-aged woman in good health and CMV-seropositive. The chain links TRBV9 to TRBJ2-2, with TRBD2 matching 7 bases. Input material: PBMCs. CDR3 loop: CASSVGAGGNSPGELFF. CDR3 DNA sequence: TGTGCCAGCAGCGTAGGGGCCGGGGGGAATTCCCCGGGGGAGCTGTTTTTT.